This passage covers 5 T cell receptor beta chains from one sample sequenced in a study of identical twins listed by TCRdb under 2016. The method behind the library was 5' RACE. The instrument was an Illumina HiSeq 2000. The public reads were reanalyzed by TCRdb: fastp trimming at Q25, MiXCR alignment, in-frame beta chains only. Rows with one shared CDR3 protein collapse into an entry with the most common genes and DNA. The sample table lists about 730,000 distinct CDR3 sequences, around 20% of them with a count of one. Jointly, the top ten make up around 4.5% of the sample. Another study also made use of these data, one on T cells expressing NK-cell markers.

Sequenced material: PBMCs. The receptor set was obtained from a woman aged 18-29 years in good health.

This rearrangement joins TRBV5-6 to TRBJ1-2, with D unclear. Germline V gene sequence: CDR1 SGHDT, CDR2 YYEEEE. V gave up 2 bases and J gave up 5 bases, with 10 bases separating them. The CDR3 has 13 residues. The CDR3 sequence: CASSLRELYGYTF. The DNA for the CDR3 is TGTGCCAGCAGCTTAAGGGAGCTTTATGGCTACACCTTC.

This clonotype was recorded only once. This chain connects TRBV11-2 to TRBJ2-5; no reliable D call. The CDR3 spans 13 residues. The germline V gene has CDR1 SGHAT and CDR2 FQNNGV. Trimming cost V 5 bases and J 5 bases, with 12 bases left between them. CDR3 residues: CASSQLFVETQYF. CDR3 bases: TGTGCCAGCAGCCAACTTTTTGTGGAGACCCAGTACTTC.

The sample holds many counts of this clonotype. Relative to the germline gene, one junction end is altered; a read error may explain this. The chain's CDR3 is CASSQPNRGRRDF. The CDR3 bases are TGTGCCAGCAGCCAACCAAACAGGGGGCGAAGAGACTTC. This chain uses TRBV3-1 with TRBJ2-5, with 9 bases lining up with TRBD1. The CDR3 covers 13 residues. Germline lookup yields CDR1 LGHDT and CDR2 YNNKEL (reference sequence).

The sample holds a few counts of this clonotype. V is TRBV6-5 and J is TRBJ2-2; no clear D. V lost 7 bases to trimming and J lost 2 bases, with 8 bases between them. Germline V gene data show CDR1 as MNHEY and CDR2 as SVGAGI. The CDR3 is 13 residues long. CDR3 nucleotide sequence: TGTGCCAGCATTAGCACTAACACCGGGGAGCTGTTTTTT. It translates to CASISTNTGELFF.

The V gene is TRBV5-6, the J gene TRBJ1-1; possible D gene TRBD1, 5 bases. CDR1 and CDR2 from the germline V gene are SGHDT and YYEEEE. The V end lost 2 bases, the J end lost 1 base, and 12 bases lay between the germline ends. This CDR3 comprises 15 residues. The CDR3 DNA follows: TGTGCCAGCAGCTTACCCAGGGCCGAGAACACTGAAGCTTTCTTT. It is translated as CASSLPRAENTEAFF.